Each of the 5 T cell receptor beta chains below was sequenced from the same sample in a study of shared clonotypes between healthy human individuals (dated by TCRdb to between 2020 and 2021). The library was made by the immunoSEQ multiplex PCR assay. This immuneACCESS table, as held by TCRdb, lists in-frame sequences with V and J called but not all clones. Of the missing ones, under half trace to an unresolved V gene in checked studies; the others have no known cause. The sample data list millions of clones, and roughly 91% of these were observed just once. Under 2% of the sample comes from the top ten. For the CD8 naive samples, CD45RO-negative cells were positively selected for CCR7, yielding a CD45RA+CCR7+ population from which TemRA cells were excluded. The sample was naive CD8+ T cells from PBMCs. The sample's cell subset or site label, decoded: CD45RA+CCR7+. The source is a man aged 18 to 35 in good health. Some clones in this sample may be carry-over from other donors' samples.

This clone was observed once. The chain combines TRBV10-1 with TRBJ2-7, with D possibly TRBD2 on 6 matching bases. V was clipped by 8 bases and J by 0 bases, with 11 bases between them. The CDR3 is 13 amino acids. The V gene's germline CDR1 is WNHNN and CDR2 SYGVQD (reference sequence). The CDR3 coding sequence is TGCGCCAGCGGCGGGGCCCTCTCCTACGAGCAGTACTTC. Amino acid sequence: CASGGALSYEQYF.

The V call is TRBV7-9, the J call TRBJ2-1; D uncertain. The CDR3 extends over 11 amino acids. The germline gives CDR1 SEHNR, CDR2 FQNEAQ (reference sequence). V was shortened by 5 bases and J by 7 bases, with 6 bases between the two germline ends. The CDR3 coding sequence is TGTGCCAGCAGCGTGGGAAATGAGCAGTTCTTC. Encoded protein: CASSVGNEQFF.

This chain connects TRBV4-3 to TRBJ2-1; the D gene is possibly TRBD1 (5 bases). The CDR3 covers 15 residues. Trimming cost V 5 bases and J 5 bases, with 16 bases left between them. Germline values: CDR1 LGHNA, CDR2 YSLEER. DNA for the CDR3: TGCGCCAGCAGCACCCAAGGACACCTCGACAATGAGCAGTTCTTC. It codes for CASSTQGHLDNEQFF.

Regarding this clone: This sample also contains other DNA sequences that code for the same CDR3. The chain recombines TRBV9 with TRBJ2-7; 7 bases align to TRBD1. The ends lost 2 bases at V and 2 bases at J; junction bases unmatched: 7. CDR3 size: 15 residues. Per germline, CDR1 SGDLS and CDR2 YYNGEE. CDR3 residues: CASSVAGTATYEQYF. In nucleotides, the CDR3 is TGTGCCAGCAGCGTTGCCGGGACAGCAACCTACGAGCAGTACTTC.

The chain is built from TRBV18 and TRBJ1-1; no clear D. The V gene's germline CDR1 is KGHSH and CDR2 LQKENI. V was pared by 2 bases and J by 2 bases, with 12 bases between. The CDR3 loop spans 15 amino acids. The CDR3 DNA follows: TGTGCCAGCTCACCAGATAGGAATCCCAACACTGAAGCTTTCTTT. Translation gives CASSPDRNPNTEAFF.